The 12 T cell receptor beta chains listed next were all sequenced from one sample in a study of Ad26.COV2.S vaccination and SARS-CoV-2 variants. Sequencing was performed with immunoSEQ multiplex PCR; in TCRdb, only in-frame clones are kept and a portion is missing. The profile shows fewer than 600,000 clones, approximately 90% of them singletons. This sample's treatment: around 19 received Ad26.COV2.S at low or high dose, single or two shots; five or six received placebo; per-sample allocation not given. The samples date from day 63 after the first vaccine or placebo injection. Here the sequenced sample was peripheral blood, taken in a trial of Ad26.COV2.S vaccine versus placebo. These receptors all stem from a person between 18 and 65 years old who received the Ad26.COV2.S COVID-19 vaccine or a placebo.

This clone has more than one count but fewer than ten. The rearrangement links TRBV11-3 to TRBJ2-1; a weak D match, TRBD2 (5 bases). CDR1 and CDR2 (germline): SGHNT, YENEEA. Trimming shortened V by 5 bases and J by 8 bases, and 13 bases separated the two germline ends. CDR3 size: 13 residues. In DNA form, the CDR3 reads TGTGCCAGCAGCGACGGGGTAGAGCATGAGCAGTTCTTC. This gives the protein CASSDGVEHEQFF.

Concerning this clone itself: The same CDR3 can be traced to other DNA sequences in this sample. This CDR3 is CASGLAREQYF. The CDR3 DNA follows: TGTGCCAGCGGGCTGGCGCGGGAGCAGTACTTC. The chain uses TRBV28 and TRBJ2-7, with D unresolved. Between the trimmed V and J ends, which lost 8 bases and 7 bases, there was a span of 12 bases. This CDR3 has 11 residues. Per the germline V gene, CDR1 is MDHEN and CDR2 is SYDVKM.

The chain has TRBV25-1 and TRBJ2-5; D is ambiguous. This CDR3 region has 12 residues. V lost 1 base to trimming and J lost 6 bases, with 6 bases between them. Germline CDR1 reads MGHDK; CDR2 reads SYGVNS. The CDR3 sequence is CASSESGQTQYF. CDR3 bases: TGTGCCAGCAGTGAATCTGGCCAGACCCAGTACTTC.

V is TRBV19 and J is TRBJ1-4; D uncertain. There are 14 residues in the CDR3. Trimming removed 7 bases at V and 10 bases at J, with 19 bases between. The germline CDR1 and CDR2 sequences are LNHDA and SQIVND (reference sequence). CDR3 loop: CASTLGPISGKLFF. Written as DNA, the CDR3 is TGTGCCAGTACTCTCGGACCCATCTCGGGAAAACTGTTTTTT.

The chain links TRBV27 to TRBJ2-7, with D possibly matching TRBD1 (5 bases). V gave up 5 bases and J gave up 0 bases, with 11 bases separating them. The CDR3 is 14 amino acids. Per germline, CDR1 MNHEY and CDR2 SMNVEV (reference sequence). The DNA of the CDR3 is TGTGCCAGCAGTGGCTCAGGGAACTCCTACGAGCAGTACTTC. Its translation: CASSGSGNSYEQYF.

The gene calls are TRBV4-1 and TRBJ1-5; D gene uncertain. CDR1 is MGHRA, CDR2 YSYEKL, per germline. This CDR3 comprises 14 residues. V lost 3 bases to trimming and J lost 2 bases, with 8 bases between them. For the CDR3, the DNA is TGCGCCAGCAGCCATGAAAGGGGCAATCAGCCCCAGCATTTT. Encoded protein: CASSHERGNQPQHF.

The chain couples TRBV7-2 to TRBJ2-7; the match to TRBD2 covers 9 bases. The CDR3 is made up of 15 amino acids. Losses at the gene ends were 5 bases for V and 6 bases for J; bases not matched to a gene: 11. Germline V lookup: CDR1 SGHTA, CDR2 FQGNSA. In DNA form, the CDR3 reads TGTGCCAGCAGCGTTAGCGGGGGAGATCTCGTCGAGCAGTACTTC. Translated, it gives CASSVSGGDLVEQYF.

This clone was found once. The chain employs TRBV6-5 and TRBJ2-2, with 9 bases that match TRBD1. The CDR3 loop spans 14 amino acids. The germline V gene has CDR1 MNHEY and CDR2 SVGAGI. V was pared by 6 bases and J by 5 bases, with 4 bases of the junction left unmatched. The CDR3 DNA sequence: TGTGCCAGCAGAGCGACAGGGGGGACCGGGGAGCTGTTTTTT. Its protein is CASRATGGTGELFF.

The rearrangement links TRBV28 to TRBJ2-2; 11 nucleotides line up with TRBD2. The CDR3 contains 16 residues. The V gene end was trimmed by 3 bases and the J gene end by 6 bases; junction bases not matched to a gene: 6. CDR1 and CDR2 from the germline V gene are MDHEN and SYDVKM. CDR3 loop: CASSLYGLAGAGELFF. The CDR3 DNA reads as TGTGCCAGCAGTTTGTACGGACTAGCGGGCGCCGGGGAGCTGTTTTTT.

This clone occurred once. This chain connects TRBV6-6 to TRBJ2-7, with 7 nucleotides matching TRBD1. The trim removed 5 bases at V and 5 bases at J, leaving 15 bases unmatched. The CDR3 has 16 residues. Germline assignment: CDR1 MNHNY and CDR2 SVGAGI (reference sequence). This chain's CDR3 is CASSPWTGGLSNEQYF. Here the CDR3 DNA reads TGTGCCAGCAGTCCCTGGACAGGCGGCTTGAGCAACGAGCAGTACTTC.

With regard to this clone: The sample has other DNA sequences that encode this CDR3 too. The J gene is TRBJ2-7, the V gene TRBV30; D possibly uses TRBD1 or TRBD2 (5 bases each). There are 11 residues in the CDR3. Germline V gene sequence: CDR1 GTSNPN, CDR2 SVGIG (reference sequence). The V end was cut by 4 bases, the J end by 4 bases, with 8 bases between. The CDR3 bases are TGTGCCTGGACGGGGACGTACGAGCAGTACTTC. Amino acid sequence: CAWTGTYEQYF.

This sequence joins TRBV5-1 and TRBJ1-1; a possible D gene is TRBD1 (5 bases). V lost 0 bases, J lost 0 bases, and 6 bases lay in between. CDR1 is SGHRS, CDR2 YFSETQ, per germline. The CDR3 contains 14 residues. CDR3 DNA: TGCGCCAGCAGCTTGGAAGGGGTGAACACTGAAGCTTTCTTT. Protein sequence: CASSLEGVNTEAFF.